The 7 T cell receptor beta chains reported below all come from one sample, sequenced in a study of cytomegalovirus exposure and HLA in healthy donors. The assay was immunoSEQ multiplex PCR, and TCRdb's table has in-frame clones only and misses some. The table shows 200,000 to 250,000 clones, with over 70% occurring only once. What was sequenced was PBMCs. The origin of the receptors is a woman aged 25 to 39 in good health and CMV-seropositive.

This clone was detected ten times or more. The V call is TRBV27, the J call TRBJ1-1; unclear D gene. The CDR3 is made up of 13 amino acids. Germline lookup yields CDR1 MNHEY and CDR2 SMNVEV (reference sequence). V was clipped by 11 bases and J by 3 bases, with 16 bases between them. The CDR3, as DNA: TGTGCCCCGAACCGAGGACCCTACACTGAAGCTTTCTTT. This sequence encodes CAPNRGPYTEAFF.

The V call is TRBV5-1, the J call TRBJ1-4, with TRBD1 matching over 10 bases. The germline V gene encodes CDR1 SGHRS and CDR2 YFSETQ. The CDR3 extends over 15 amino acids. Trimming at V came to 6 bases and at J to 0 bases, leaving 2 bases not matched to a gene. The CDR3 sequence: CASTDRGTTNEKLFF. The DNA for the CDR3 is TGCGCCAGCACGGACAGGGGGACAACTAATGAAAAACTGTTTTTT.

This chain links TRBV6-5 with TRBJ1-1; D gene uncertain. The germline V gene encodes CDR1 MNHEY and CDR2 SVGAGI. V dropped 6 bases and J dropped 1 base, with 9 bases sitting between them. This CDR3 has 13 residues. This CDR3 is CASSLQKNTEAFF. The CDR3 nucleotides are TGTGCCAGCAGCCTACAGAAGAACACTGAAGCTTTCTTT.

The chain couples TRBV25-1 to TRBJ1-5; no definite D call. Germline CDR1 is MGHDK and CDR2 is SYGVNS. The CDR3 is made up of 14 amino acids. Trimming took 1 base from V and 9 from J, leaving 13 bases between them. CDR3 nucleotides: TGTGCCAGCAGTGAATTGGCATCCCTGGGGCCCCAGCATTTT. Translation: CASSELASLGPQHF.

This rearrangement joins TRBV7-6 to TRBJ2-2; D call uncertain. This CDR3 comprises 12 residues. V lost 5 bases to trimming and J lost 5 bases, with 6 bases between them. Germline V CDR1 and CDR2: SGHVS, FNYEAQ. CDR3 sequence reads: CASSLPTGELFF. The CDR3 DNA reads as TGTGCCAGCAGCCTACCTACCGGGGAGCTGTTTTTT.

The V gene is TRBV11-3, the J gene TRBJ2-7, with TRBD2 as a possible D gene (5 bases). The CDR3 sequence is 11 residues long. Trimming left V 8 bases short and J 4 bases short, with 9 bases between. The germline CDR1 and CDR2 sequences are SGHNT and YENEEA. For the CDR3, the DNA is TGTGCCAGCGAAGGACTTTACGAGCAGTACTTC. Its translation is CASEGLYEQYF.

The J gene is TRBJ2-5, the V gene TRBV30, with 8 bases identical to TRBD2. The junction had 1 base not matched to a gene; V was cut back by 3 bases and J by 4 bases. Germline assignment: CDR1 GTSNPN and CDR2 SVGIG (reference sequence). The CDR3 sequence is 12 residues long. The CDR3 nucleotides are TGTGCCTGGAGCGGGGGGGGAGAGACCCAGTACTTC. Translated: CAWSGGGETQYF.